The T cell receptor beta chain described here comes from a study of breast tumors, draining lymph nodes, adjacent tissues. Whole-study findings and limits: The data were judged consistent with most tumor T cells coming from lymph node and expanding in tumor. Data only fit, rather than demonstrated, lymph node origin of most tumor T cells. Compared with lymph nodes, tumors were less diverse; compared with nontumor tissue, more.

V lost 0 bases to trimming and J lost 5 bases, with 7 bases between them. CDR1 SGHAT and CDR2 FQNNGV come from the germline V gene. The CDR3 spans 13 residues. Breast cancer patients provided tissue from their axillary draining lymph nodes. This clonotype turned up a few times. Its antigen remains unidentified. TCRdb reanalysed the multiplex PCR reads using MiXCR and keeps one entry per CDR3 protein. The table shows some 130,000 distinct CDR3 sequences, with just under 20% occurring only once. The chain carries TRBV11-2 and TRBJ2-5; D unclear. The material sequenced was axillary lymph node tissue. The TCR originated in a female donor with breast cancer. Some clones in this sample may be carry-over from other donors' samples. Here the CDR3 DNA reads TGTGCCAGCAGCTTAGATAAACAGGAGACCCAGTACTTC. It translates to CASSLDKQETQYF.